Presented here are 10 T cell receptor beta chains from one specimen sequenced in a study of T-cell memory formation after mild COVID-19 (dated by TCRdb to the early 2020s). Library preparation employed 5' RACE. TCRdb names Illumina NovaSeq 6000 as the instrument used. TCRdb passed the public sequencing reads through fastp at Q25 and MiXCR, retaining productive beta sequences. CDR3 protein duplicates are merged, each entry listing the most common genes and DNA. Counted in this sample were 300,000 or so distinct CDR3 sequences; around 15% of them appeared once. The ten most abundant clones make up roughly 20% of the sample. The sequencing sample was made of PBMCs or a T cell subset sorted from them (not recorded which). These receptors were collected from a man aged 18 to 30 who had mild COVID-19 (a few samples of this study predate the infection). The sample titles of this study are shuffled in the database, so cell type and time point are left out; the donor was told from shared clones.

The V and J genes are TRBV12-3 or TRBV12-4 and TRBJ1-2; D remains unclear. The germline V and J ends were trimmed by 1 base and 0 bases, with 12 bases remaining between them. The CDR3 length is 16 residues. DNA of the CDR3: TGTGCCAGCAGTTTAGGGCCGAGGCAAACTAACTATGGCTACACCTTC. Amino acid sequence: CASSLGPRQTNYGYTF.

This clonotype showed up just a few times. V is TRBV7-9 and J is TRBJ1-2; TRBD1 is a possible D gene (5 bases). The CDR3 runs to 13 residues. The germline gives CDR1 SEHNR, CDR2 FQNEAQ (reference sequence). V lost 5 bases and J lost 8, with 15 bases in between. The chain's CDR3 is CASSPMGREGYTF. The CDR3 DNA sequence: TGTGCCAGCAGCCCGATGGGACGGGAAGGCTACACCTTC.

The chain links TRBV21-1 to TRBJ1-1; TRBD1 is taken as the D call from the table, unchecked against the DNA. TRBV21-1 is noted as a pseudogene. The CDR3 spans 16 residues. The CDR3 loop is CASSKEGDREGTEAFF. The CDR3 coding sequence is TGTGCCAGCAGCAAGGAAGGCGACAGGGAGGGCACTGAAGCTTTCTTT.

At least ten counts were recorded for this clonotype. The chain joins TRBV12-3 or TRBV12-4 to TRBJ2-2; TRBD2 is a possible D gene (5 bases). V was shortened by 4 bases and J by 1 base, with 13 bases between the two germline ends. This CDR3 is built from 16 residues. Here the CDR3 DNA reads TGTGCCAGCAGTTCTAGGGCAGGAGGGAACACCGGGGAGCTGTTTTTT. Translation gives CASSSRAGGNTGELFF.

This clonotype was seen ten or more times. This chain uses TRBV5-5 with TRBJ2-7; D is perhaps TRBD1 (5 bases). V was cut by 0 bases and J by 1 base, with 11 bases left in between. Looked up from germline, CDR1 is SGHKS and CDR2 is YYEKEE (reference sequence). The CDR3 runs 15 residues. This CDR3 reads CASSLVGASSYEQYF. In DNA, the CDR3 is TGTGCCAGCAGCTTGGTTGGGGCAAGTTCCTACGAGCAGTACTTC.

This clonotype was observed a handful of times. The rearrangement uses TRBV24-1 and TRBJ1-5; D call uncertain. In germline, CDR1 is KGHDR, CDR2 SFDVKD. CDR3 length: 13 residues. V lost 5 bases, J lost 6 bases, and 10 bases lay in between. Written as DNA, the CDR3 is TGTGCCACCAGTGCGGACGGGAGTCAGCCCCAGCATTTT. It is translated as CATSADGSQPQHF.

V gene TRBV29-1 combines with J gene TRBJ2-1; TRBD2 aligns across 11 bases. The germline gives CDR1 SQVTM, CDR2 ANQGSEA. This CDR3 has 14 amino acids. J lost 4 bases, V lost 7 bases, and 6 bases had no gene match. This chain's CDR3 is CSETVAGGYNEQFF. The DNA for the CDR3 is TGCAGCGAGACAGTAGCGGGGGGGTACAATGAGCAGTTCTTC.

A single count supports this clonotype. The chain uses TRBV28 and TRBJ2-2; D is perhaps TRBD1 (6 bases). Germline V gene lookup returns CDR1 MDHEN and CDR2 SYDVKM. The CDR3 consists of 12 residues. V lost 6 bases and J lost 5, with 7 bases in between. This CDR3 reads CASSDRTGELFF. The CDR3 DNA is TGTGCCAGCAGCGACAGGACCGGGGAGCTGTTTTTT.

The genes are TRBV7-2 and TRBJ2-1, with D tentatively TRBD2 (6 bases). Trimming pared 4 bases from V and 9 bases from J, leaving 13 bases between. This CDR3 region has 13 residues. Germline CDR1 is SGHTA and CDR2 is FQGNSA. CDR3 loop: CASSSRLVGEQFF. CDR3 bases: TGTGCCAGCAGCTCGAGACTAGTCGGTGAGCAGTTCTTC. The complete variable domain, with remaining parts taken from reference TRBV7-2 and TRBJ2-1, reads GAGVSQSPSNKVTEKGKDVELRCDPISGHTALYWYRQSLGQGLEFLIYFQGNSAPDKSGLPSDRFSAERTGGSVSTLTIQRTQQEDSAVYLCASSSRLVGEQFFGPGTRLTVL.

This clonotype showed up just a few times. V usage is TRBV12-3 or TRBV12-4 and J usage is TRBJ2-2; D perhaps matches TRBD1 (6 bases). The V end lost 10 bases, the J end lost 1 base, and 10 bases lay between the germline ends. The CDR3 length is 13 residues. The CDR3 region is CAKTDRNTGELFF. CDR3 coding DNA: TGTGCCAAGACGGACAGGAACACCGGGGAGCTGTTTTTT.